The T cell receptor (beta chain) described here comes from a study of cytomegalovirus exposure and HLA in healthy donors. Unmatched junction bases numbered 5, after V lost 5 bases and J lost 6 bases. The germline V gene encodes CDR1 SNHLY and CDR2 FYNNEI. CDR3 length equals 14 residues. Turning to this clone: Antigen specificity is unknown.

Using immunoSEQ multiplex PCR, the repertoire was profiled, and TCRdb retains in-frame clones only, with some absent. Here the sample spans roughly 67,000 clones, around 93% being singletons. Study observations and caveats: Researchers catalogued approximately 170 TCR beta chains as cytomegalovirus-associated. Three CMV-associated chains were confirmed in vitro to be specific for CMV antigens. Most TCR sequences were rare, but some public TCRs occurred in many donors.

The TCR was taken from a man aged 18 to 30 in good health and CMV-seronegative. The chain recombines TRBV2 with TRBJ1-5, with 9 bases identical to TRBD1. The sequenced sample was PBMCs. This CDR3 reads CASSTGQGGQPQHF. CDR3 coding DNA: TGTGCCAGCAGTACGGGACAGGGCGGTCAGCCCCAGCATTTT.